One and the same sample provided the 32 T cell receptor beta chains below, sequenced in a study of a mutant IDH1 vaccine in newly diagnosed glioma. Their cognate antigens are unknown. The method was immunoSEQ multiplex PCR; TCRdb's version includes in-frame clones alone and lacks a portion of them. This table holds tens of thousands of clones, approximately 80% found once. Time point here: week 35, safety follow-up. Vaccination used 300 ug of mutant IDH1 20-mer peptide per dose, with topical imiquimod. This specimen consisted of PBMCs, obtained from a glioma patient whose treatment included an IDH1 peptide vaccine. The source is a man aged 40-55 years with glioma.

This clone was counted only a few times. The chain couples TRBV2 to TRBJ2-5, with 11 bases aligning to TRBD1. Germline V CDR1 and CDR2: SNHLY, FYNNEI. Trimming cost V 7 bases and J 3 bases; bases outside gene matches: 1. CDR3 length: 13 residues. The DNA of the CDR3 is TGTGCCAGCAAGGGACAGGGGGAAGAGACCCAGTACTTC. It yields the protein CASKGQGEETQYF.

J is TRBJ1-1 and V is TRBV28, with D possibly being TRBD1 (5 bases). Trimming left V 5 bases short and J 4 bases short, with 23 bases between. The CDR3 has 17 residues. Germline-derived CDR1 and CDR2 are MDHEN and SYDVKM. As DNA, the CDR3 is TGTGCCAGCAGTACCGGACTCCCGGGGGGATCTGGCACTGAAGCTTTCTTT. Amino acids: CASSTGLPGGSGTEAFF.

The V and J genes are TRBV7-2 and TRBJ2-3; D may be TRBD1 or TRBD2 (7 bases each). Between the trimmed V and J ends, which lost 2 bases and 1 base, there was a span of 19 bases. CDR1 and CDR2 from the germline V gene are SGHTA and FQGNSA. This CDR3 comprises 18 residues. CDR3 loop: CASSLNPVSGTGTDTQYF. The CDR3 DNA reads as TGTGCCAGCAGCTTAAACCCCGTCAGCGGGACAGGCACAGATACGCAGTATTTT.

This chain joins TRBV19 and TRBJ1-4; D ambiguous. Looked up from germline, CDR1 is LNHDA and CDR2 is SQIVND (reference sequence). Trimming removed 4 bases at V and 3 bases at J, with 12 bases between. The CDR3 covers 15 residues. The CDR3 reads CASSSDRRSNEKLFF. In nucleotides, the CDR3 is TGTGCCAGTAGTAGTGACCGGAGGTCTAATGAAAAACTGTTTTTT. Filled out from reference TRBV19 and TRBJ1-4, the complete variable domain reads DGGITQSPKYLFRKEGQNVTLSCEQNLNHDAMYWYRQDPGQGLRLIYYSQIVNDFQKGDIAEGYSVSREKKESFPLTVTSAQKNPTAFYLCASSSDRRSNEKLFFGSGTQLSVL.

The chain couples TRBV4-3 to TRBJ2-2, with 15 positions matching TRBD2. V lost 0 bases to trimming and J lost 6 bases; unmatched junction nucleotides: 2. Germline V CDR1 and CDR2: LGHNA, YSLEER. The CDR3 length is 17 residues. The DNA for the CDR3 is TGCGCCAGCAGCCAAGATCGGACTAGCGGGAGGGCCGGGGAGCTGTTTTTT. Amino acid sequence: CASSQDRTSGRAGELFF.

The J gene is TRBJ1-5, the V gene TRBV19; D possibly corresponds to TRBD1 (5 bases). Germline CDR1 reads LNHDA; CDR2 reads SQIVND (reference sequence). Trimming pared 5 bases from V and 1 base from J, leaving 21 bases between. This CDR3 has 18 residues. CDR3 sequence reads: CASSPSGIYGGSNQPQHF. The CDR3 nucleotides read TGTGCCAGTAGTCCCTCTGGCATATACGGGGGGAGCAATCAGCCCCAGCATTTT.

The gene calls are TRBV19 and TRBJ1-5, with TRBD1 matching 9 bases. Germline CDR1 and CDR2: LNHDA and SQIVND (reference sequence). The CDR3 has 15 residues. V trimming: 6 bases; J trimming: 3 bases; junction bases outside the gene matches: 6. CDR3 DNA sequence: TGTGCCAGTAGATGGGACAGGGCCTCCAATCAGCCCCAGCATTTT. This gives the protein CASRWDRASNQPQHF.

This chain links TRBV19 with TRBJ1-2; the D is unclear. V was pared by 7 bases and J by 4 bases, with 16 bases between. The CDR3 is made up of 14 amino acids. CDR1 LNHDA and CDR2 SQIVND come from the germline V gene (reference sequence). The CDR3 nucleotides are TGTGCCAGTACCAATCGGGGTTTTGGCTATGGCTACACCTTC. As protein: CASTNRGFGYGYTF. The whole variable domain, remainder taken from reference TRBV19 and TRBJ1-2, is DGGITQSPKYLFRKEGQNVTLSCEQNLNHDAMYWYRQDPGQGLRLIYYSQIVNDFQKGDIAEGYSVSREKKESFPLTVTSAQKNPTAFYLCASTNRGFGYGYTFGSGTRLTVV.

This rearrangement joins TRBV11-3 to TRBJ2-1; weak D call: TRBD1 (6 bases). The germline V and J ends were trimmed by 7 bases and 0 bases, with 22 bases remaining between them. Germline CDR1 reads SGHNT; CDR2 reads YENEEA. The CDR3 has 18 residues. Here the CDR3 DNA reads TGTGCCAGCACCCGTAGATGGGACACCCCCAGCTCCTACAATGAGCAGTTCTTC. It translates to CASTRRWDTPSSYNEQFF.

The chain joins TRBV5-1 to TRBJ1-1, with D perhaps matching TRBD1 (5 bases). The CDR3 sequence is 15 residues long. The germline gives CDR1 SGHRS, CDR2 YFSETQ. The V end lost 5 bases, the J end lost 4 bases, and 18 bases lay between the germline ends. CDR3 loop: CASRPGPNEGTEAFF. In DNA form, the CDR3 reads TGCGCCAGCAGGCCAGGGCCTAATGAAGGCACTGAAGCTTTCTTT.

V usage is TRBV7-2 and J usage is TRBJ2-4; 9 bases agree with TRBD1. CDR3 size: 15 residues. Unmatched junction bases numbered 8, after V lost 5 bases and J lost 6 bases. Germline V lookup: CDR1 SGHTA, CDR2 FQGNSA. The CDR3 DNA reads TGTGCCAGCAGCCGAAATCGACAGGGGGGAAACATTCAGTACTTC. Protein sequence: CASSRNRQGGNIQYF.

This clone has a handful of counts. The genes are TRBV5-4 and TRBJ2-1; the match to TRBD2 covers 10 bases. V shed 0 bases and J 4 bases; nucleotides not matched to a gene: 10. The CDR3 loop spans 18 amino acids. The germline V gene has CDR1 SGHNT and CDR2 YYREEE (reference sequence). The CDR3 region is CASSLASGRIVRYNEQFF. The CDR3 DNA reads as TGTGCCAGCAGCTTGGCTAGCGGGAGAATAGTACGTTACAATGAGCAGTTCTTC. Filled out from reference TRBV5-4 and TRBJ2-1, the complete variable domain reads ETGVTQSPTHLIKTRGQQVTLRCSSQSGHNTVSWYQQALGQGPQFIFQYYREEENGRGNFPPRFSGLQFPNYSSELNVNALELDDSALYLCASSLASGRIVRYNEQFFGPGTRLTVL.

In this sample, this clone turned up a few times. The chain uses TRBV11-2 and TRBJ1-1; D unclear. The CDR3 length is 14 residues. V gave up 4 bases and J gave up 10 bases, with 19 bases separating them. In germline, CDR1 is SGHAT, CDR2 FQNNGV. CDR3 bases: TGTGCCAGCAGCTCAGGACGGACTACCGTCAGAGCTTTCTTT. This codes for CASSSGRTTVRAFF.

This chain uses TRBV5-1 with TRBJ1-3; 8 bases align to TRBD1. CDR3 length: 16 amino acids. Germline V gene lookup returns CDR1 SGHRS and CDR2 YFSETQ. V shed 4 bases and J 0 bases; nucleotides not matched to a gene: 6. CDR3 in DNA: TGCGCCAGCAGCCCCCGGACAGGGTCCTCTGGAAACACCATATATTTT. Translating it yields CASSPRTGSSGNTIYF.

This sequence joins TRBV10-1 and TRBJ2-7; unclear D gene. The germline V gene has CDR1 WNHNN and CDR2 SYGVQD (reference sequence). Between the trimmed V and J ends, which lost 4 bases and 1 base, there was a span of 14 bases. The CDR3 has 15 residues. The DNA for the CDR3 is TGCGCCAGCAGTGCCACTCAAATGGGGTCCTACGAGCAGTACTTC. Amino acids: CASSATQMGSYEQYF.

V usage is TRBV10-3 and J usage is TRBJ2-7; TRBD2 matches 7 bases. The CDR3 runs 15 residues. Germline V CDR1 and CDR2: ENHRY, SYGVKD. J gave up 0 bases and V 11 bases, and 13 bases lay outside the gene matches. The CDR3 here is CAARGVREGSYEQYF. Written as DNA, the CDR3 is TGTGCCGCCCGCGGAGTAAGGGAGGGCTCCTACGAGCAGTACTTC.

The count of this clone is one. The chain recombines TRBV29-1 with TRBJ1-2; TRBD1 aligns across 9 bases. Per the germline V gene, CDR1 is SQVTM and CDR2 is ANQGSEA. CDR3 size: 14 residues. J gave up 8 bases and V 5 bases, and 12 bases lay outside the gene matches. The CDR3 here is CSVPGGTGGIGYTF. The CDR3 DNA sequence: TGCAGCGTTCCGGGGGGAACAGGGGGCATCGGCTACACCTTC.

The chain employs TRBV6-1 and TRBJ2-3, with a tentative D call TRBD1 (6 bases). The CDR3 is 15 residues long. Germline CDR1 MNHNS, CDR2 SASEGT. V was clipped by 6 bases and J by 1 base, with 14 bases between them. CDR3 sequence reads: CASREYNRGTDTQYF. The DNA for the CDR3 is TGTGCCAGCAGGGAGTACAACAGGGGCACAGATACGCAGTATTTT.

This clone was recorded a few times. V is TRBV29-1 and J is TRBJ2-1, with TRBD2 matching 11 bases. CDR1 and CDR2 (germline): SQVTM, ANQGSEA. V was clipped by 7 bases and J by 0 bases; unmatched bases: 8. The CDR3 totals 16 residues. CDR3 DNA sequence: TGCAGCGCAACGGGACTAGCGGCAAGCTCCTACAATGAGCAGTTCTTC. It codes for CSATGLAASSYNEQFF.

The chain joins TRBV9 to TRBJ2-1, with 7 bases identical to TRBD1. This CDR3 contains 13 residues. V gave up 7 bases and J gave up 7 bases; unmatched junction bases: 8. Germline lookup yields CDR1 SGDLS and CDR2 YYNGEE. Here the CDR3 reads CASSVPGQNEQFF. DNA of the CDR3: TGTGCCAGCTCCGTCCCGGGACAGAATGAGCAGTTCTTC.

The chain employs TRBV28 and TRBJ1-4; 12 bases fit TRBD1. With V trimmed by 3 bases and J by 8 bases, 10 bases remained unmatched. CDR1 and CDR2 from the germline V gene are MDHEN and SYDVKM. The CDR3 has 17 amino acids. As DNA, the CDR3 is TGTGCCAGCAGTTTGGGACAGGGGGCGGTGGTGAAAGAAAAACTGTTTTTT. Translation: CASSLGQGAVVKEKLFF. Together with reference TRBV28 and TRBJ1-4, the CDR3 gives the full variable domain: DVKVTQSSRYLVKRTGEKVFLECVQDMDHENMFWYRQDPGLGLRLIYFSYDVKMKEKGDIPEGYSVSREKKERFSLILESASTNQTSMYLCASSLGQGAVVKEKLFFGSGTQLSVL.

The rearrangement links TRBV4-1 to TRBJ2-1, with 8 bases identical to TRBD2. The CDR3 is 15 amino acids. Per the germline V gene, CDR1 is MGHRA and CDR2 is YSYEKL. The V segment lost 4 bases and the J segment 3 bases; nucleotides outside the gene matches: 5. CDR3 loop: CASSPLAGLYNEQFF. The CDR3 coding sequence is TGCGCCAGCAGCCCCTTAGCGGGACTCTACAATGAGCAGTTCTTC.

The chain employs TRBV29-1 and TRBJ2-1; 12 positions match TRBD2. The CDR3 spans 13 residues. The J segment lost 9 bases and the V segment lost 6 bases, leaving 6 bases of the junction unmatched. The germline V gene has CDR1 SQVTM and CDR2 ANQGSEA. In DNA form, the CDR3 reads TGCAGCGTCGCGACTAGCGGGAGAGGTGAGCAGTTCTTC. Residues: CSVATSGRGEQFF.

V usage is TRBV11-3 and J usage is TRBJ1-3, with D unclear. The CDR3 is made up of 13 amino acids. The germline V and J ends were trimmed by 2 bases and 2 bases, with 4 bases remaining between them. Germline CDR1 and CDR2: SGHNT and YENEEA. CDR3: CASSLWAGNTIYF. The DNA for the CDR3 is TGTGCCAGCAGCTTATGGGCTGGAAACACCATATATTTT.

The CDR3 DNA reads as TGTGCCAGCAGCTTTAGGTGGGTTCGCGGGAGGACCAACAGCTACAATGAGCAGTTCTTC. Its protein product is CASSFRWVRGRTNSYNEQFF. This chain uses TRBV7-8 with TRBJ2-1; 8 positions match TRBD2. Germline V gives CDR1 SGHVS, CDR2 FQNEAQ. The junction had 19 bases not matched to a gene; V was cut back by 3 bases and J by 3 bases. The CDR3 loop spans 20 amino acids.

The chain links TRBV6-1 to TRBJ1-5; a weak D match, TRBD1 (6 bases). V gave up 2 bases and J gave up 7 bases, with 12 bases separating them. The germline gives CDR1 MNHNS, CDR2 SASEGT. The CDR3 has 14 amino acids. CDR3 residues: CASSENRDSQPQHF. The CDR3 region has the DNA TGTGCCAGCAGTGAAAACAGGGATTCCCAGCCCCAGCATTTT.

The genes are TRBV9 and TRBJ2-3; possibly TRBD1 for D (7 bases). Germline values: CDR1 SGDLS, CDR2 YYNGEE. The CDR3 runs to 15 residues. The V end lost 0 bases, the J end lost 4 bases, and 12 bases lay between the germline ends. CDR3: CASSVGQGGPDTQYF. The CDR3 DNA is TGTGCCAGCAGCGTAGGACAGGGAGGCCCAGATACGCAGTATTTT. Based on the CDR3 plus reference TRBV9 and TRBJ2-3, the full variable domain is DSGVTQTPKHLITATGQRVTLRCSPRSGDLSVYWYQQSLDQGLQFLIQYYNGEERAKGNILERFSAQQFPDLHSELNLSSLELGDSALYFCASSVGQGGPDTQYFGPGTRLTVL.

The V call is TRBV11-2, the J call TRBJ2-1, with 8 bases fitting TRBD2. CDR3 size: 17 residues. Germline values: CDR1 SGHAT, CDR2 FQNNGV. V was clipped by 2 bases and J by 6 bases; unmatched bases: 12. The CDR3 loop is CASSLSPGTSVGNEQFF. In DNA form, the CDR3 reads TGTGCCAGCAGCTTATCGCCCGGGACTAGTGTAGGCAATGAGCAGTTCTTC.

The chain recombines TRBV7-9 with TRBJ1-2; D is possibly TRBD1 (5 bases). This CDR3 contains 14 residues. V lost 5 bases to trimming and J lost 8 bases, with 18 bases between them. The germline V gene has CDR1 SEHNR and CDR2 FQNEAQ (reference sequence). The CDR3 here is CASSPPRDLKGYTF. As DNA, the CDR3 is TGTGCCAGCAGCCCCCCCAGGGACCTAAAAGGCTACACCTTC.

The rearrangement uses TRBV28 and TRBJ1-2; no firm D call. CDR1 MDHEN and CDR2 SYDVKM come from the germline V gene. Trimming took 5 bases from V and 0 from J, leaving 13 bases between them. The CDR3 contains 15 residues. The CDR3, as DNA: TGTGCCAGCAGTCCCCCCGGGCGGCCTAACTATGGCTACACCTTC. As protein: CASSPPGRPNYGYTF.

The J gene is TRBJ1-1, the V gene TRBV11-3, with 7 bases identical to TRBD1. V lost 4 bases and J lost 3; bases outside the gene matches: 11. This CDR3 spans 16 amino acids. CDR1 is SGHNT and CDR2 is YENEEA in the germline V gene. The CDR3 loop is CASSSRNRGTDTEAFF. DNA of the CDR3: TGTGCCAGCAGCTCCAGGAACAGGGGAACAGACACTGAAGCTTTCTTT.

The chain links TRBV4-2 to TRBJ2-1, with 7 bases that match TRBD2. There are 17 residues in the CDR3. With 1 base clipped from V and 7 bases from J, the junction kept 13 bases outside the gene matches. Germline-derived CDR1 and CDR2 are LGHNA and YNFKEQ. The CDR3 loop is CASSQVKLREGKNEQFF. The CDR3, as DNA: TGTGCCAGCAGCCAAGTAAAATTGAGGGAGGGTAAAAATGAGCAGTTCTTC.